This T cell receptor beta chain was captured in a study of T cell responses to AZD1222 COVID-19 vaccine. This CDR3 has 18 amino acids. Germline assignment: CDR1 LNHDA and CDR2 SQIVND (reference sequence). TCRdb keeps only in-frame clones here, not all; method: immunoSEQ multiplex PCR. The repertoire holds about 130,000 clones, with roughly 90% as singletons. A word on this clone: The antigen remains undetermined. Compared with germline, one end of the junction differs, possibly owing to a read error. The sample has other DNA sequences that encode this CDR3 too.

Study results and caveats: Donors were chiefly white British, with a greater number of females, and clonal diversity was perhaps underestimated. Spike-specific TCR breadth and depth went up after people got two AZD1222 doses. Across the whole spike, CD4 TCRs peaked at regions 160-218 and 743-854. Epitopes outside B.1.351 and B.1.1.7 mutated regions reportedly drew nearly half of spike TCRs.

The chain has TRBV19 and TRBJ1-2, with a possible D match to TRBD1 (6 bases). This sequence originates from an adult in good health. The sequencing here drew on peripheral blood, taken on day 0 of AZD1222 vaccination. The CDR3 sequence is CASSIRAGGTPLTYGYTF. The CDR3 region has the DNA TGTGCCAGTAGTATTCGCGCGGGGGGCACTCCTCTCACCTATGGTTACACCTTC.